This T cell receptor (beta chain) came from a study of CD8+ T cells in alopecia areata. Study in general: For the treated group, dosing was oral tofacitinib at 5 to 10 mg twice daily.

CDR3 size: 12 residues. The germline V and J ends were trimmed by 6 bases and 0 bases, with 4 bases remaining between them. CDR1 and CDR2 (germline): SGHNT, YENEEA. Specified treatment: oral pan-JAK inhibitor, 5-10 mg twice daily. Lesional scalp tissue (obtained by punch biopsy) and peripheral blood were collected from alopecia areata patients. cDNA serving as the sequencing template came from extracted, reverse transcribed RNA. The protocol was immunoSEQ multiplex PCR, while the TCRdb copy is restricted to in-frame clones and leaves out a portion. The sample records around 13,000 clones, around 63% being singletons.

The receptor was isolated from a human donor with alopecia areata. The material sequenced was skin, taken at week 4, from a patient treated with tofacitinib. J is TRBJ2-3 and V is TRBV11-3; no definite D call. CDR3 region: CASSRSTDTQYF. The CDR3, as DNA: TGTGCCAGCAGTCGGAGCACAGATACGCAGTATTTT.